This TCR beta chain is drawn from a study of T cells in Graves' hyperthyroidism and ophthalmopathy. Study outcomes and limitations: Ophthalmopathy prediction by the model preceded onset by a median about 6.3 months. Most expanded thyroid clonotypes above 0.001 recurred in blood.

Uncontrolled infection, other autoimmune disease, pregnancy or lactation excluded patients. Extraction of PBMCs used roughly 9.3 ml of fresh peripheral blood. J lost 4 bases, V lost 0 bases, and 6 bases had no gene match. The CDR3 extends over 16 amino acids. Germline assignment: CDR1 SGHRS and CDR2 YFSETQ. This clonotype was seen more than once but under ten times. Antigen unknown. Amplified TCR beta CDR3 regions derived from RNA transcripts. With the HTBI primer set, the TCR CDR3 went through a first round of RT-PCR. Each CDR3 protein gets one entry after TCRdb re-called the multiplex PCR reads with MiXCR. This sample has 500,000 or so distinct CDR3 sequences, with roughly 18% found just once.

Sequencing was performed on blood. This clonotype was sampled from a woman under 30 with Graves' ophthalmopathy. The V gene is TRBV5-1, the J gene TRBJ2-3, with TRBD2 matching over 9 bases. CDR3 sequence (DNA): TGCGCCAGCAGCTTGGGGGTAGCGGGAGCCCCAGATACGCAGTATTTT. Amino acids: CASSLGVAGAPDTQYF.